A single sample gave rise to the 9 T cell receptor beta chains below, sequenced in a study of T-cell reconstitution after alpha-beta-depleted transplantation in children (dated by TCRdb to the mid-2010s). Library prep was done by PCR. Sequencer: Illumina HiSeq 2500. To normalize quantification of the TCRbeta repertoire, the TCR libraries were built with molecular barcoding that relied on unique molecular identifiers. TCRdb trimmed the raw reads at Q25, called clones with MiXCR and kept productive beta chains. Merged by CDR3 protein, the rows form single entries marked with the most common genes and DNA. In all, the sample holds some 280,000 distinct CDR3 sequences, and approximately 9.8% of those were seen once. Together, the top ten hold about a tenth of the sample. The sample in question was PBMCs from the stem cell graft donor, obtained from the stem cell graft. Every receptor here comes from a human donor who donated a stem cell graft to a child with SCID.

This clonotype was observed a few times. This chain uses TRBV5-1 with TRBJ2-7, with no clear D. V lost 0 bases and J 7 bases, leaving 8 bases between the germline ends. Germline lookup yields CDR1 SGHRS and CDR2 YFSETQ. The CDR3 is made up of 12 amino acids. CDR3 loop: CASSLAFEEQYF. In DNA form, the CDR3 reads TGCGCCAGCAGCTTGGCCTTCGAGGAGCAGTACTTC.

Here the CDR3 reads CASSSLWDNEQFF. In DNA, the CDR3 is TGCGCCAGCAGCTCTCTTTGGGACAATGAGCAGTTCTTC. The rearrangement uses TRBV5-1 and TRBJ2-1, with D hard to call. Germline V gives CDR1 SGHRS, CDR2 YFSETQ. The CDR3 spans 13 residues. V was cut by 3 bases and J by 5 bases, with 9 bases left in between. The full variable domain, with the rest looked up from reference TRBV5-1 and TRBJ2-1, is KAGVTQTPRYLIKTRGQQVTLSCSPISGHRSVSWYQQTPGQGLQFLFEYFSETQRNKGNFPGRFSGRQFSNSRSEMNVSTLELGDSALYLCASSSLWDNEQFFGPGTRLTVL.

This clonotype was counted many times. The chain recombines TRBV12-3 or TRBV12-4 with TRBJ1-1, with 7 bases that match TRBD1. The CDR3 covers 13 residues. J lost 3 bases, V lost 4 bases, and 2 bases had no gene match. CDR3 nucleotide sequence: TGTGCCAGCAGTTCCCAGGGGGACACTGAAGCTTTCTTT. Its protein is CASSSQGDTEAFF.

V is TRBV2 and J is TRBJ1-1; TRBD1 is a possible D gene (5 bases). The CDR3 totals 12 residues. Germline CDR1 reads SNHLY; CDR2 reads FYNNEI. Trimming cost V 3 bases and J 3 bases, with 5 bases left between them. DNA for the CDR3: TGTGCCAGCAGTGAGGGGGACACTGAAGCTTTCTTT. It yields the protein CASSEGDTEAFF.

This clonotype has a count of ten or more. This chain links TRBV5-8 with TRBJ2-7; D gene uncertain. Germline V CDR1 and CDR2: SGHTS, YDEGEE. The CDR3 is 10 amino acids. Trimming took off 2 bases at V and 3 bases at J, with 0 bases between the two ends. CDR3 sequence reads: CASSFYEQYF. CDR3 in DNA: TGTGCCAGCAGCTTCTACGAGCAGTACTTC. Full variable domain (missing parts from reference TRBV5-8 and TRBJ2-7): EAGVTQSPTHLIKTRGQQATLRCSPISGHTSVYWYQQALGLGLQFLLWYDEGEERNRGNFPPRFSGRQFPNYSSELNVNALELEDSALYLCASSFYEQYFGPGTRLTVT.

This clonotype was counted only a few times. The gene calls are TRBV5-4 and TRBJ1-2; D unresolved. The CDR3 is 18 residues long. The germline V gene has CDR1 SGHNT and CDR2 YYREEE (reference sequence). Trimming stripped 0 bases from V and 4 bases from J, with 22 bases between. In DNA, the CDR3 is TGTGCCAGCAGCTTGGGTGGAGTCCAGAAAGCTAACCCCTATGGCTACACCTTC. This codes for CASSLGGVQKANPYGYTF. The full variable domain, its missing parts supplied by reference TRBV5-4 and TRBJ1-2, is ETGVTQSPTHLIKTRGQQVTLRCSSQSGHNTVSWYQQALGQGPQFIFQYYREEENGRGNFPPRFSGLQFPNYSSELNVNALELDDSALYLCASSLGGVQKANPYGYTFGSGTRLTVV.

This clonotype showed up just a few times. V usage is TRBV4-2 and J usage is TRBJ2-1, with D perhaps matching TRBD1 (6 bases). Deletions cut 4 bases from V and 6 bases from J, with 19 bases between. The germline V gene encodes CDR1 LGHNA and CDR2 YNFKEQ. The CDR3 is 16 residues long. The CDR3: CASSLHSAGALNEQFF. The CDR3 coding sequence is TGTGCCAGCAGCCTCCATTCTGCAGGGGCCCTCAATGAGCAGTTCTTC.

This clonotype was found many times. CDR3 protein: CASSRDRGMWEQFF. As DNA, the CDR3 is TGTGCCAGCAGTAGAGACAGGGGAATGTGGGAGCAGTTCTTC. The chain links TRBV12-3 or TRBV12-4 to TRBJ2-1; TRBD1 matches at 8 bases. The CDR3 is 14 amino acids. After removal of 5 bases from V and 10 bases from J, the junction contained 10 bases not matched to a gene.

The J gene is TRBJ2-7, the V gene TRBV20-1, with 10 bases aligning to TRBD1. Germline CDR1 and CDR2: DFQATT and SNEGSKA (reference sequence). This CDR3 is built from 15 residues. Trimming took 0 bases from V and 2 from J; bases not matched to a gene: 4. In DNA, the CDR3 is TGCAGTGCTAGAGATCCGGGGACAGGGGCCTACGAGCAGTACTTC. As protein: CSARDPGTGAYEQYF.